This entry describes one T cell receptor (beta chain). Its antigen is still unknown. At one boundary the junction diverges from the germline segment, which might be a read error. The CDR3 is 12 residues long. From germline, CDR1 is SGHDT and CDR2 YYEEEE. No cell sorting was done before RNA was extracted from the tissue. These data belong to a study of tumor and adjacent non-tumor tissue in lung cancer. Overall study context: Patients comprised about a dozen adenocarcinoma, a couple of squamous cell carcinoma and 1 small cell lung cancer.

TCRbeta libraries were built with three rounds of nested PCR, modified from ARM-PCR. A single record per CDR3 protein comes from TCRdb applying MiXCR to the multiplex PCR reads. The table includes about 120,000 distinct CDR3 sequences, about 80% detected once. Study-level findings and limits: In normal lung, the top 100 clones were significantly more dominant than in tumor. TCR diversity was significantly greater in tumor than normal lung tissue. Tumor TCR diversity, when higher, was linked to shorter survival.

Sequencing was performed on lung tumor tissue. The chain has TRBV5-6 and TRBJ2-1; the D gene could be TRBD1 or TRBD2 (5 bases each). The TCR sequence derives from a man in his 70s with non-small cell lung cancer. CDR3 amino acids: CASSYGGHEQSF. For the CDR3, the DNA is TGTGCCAGCAGCTATGGGGGTCATGAGCAGTCCTTC.